The 20 T cell receptor beta chains listed next were all sequenced from one sample in a study of control samples from healthy donors and cancer patients. Some clones are missing from TCRdb's copy, which holds only in-frame ones; the method was immunoSEQ multiplex PCR. This table holds fewer than 500,000 clones, over 75% found once. The sequenced sample consisted of PBMCs. Receptors were obtained from a man aged 40-49 years with head and neck cancer.

A remark on this clone: At the DNA level, this CDR3 is encoded by other sequences in the same sample as well. V is TRBV24-1 and J is TRBJ2-3; D perhaps matches TRBD2 (7 bases). Germline V gene lookup returns CDR1 KGHDR and CDR2 SFDVKD. V gave up 3 bases and J gave up 0 bases, with 12 bases separating them. The CDR3 consists of 16 residues. The CDR3 nucleotides read TGTGCCACCAGTGATACTTCGGGGGGCAGCACAGATACGCAGTATTTT. It codes for CATSDTSGGSTDTQYF.

The chain links TRBV6-5 to TRBJ2-1; D uncertain. CDR3 length: 14 amino acids. From germline, CDR1 is MNHEY and CDR2 SVGAGI. V was clipped by 9 bases and J by 0 bases, with 12 bases between them. CDR3 coding DNA: TGTGCCAGTAGGAAAGCCAACTCCTACAATGAGCAGTTCTTC. This sequence encodes CASRKANSYNEQFF.

As DNA, the CDR3 is TGCAGTGCTAGTCTAATAGAAGCTTTCTTT. This sequence encodes CSASLIEAFF. The chain joins TRBV20-1 to TRBJ1-1; D call uncertain. Deletions cut 3 bases from V and 8 bases from J, with 7 bases between. The CDR3 length is 10 residues. The V gene's germline CDR1 is DFQATT and CDR2 SNEGSKA (reference sequence).

Here the CDR3 DNA reads TGTGCCAGCAGTTTTACTCGCCCACCCACCGAGCAGTACTTC. Encoded protein: CASSFTRPPTEQYF. The V gene is TRBV6-5, the J gene TRBJ2-7; D gene unclear. Germline CDR1 reads MNHEY; CDR2 reads SVGAGI. CDR3 length equals 14 residues. Trimming cost V 4 bases and J 6 bases, with 16 bases left between them.

The chain joins TRBV7-2 to TRBJ2-1, with 9 bases matching TRBD2. The CDR3 is made up of 14 amino acids. Germline V gene sequence: CDR1 SGHTA, CDR2 FQGNSA. Germline trimming cut 0 bases from V and 6 bases from J; bases unmatched to any gene: 0. The CDR3 reads CASSLALAGNEQFF. The DNA for the CDR3 is TGTGCCAGCAGCTTAGCACTAGCGGGCAATGAGCAGTTCTTC.

The V call is TRBV3-1 (or the pseudogene TRBV3-2), the J call TRBJ1-1; 9 bases map to TRBD1. Germline CDR1 LGHDT, CDR2 YNNKEL (reference sequence). The CDR3 runs 14 residues. V shed 6 bases, J shed 5 bases, and the junction held 7 bases outside the gene matches. The CDR3 sequence: CASRLGQGNTEAFF. The DNA for the CDR3 is TGTGCCAGCAGATTGGGACAGGGCAATACTGAAGCTTTCTTT.

This clone was recorded only once. The chain uses TRBV21-1 and TRBJ1-1. TRBV21-1 is tagged as a pseudogene. This CDR3 region has 13 residues. CDR3 nucleotide sequence: TGTGCCGGCCTGTGGGAAGAGAACACTGAAGCTTTCTTT. Translation gives CAGLWEENTEAFF.

This chain connects TRBV25-1 to TRBJ1-2; D unresolved. Trimming took off 2 bases at V and 2 bases at J, with 6 bases between the two ends. The germline gives CDR1 MGHDK, CDR2 SYGVNS. This CDR3 has 13 amino acids. The CDR3 protein is CASSERRNYGYTF. In DNA, the CDR3 is TGTGCCAGCAGTGAAAGACGGAACTATGGCTACACCTTC.

The chain recombines TRBV19 with TRBJ2-3, with D maybe TRBD2 (6 bases). The CDR3 loop spans 15 amino acids. V lost 7 bases to trimming and J lost 2 bases, with 16 bases between them. In germline, CDR1 is LNHDA, CDR2 SQIVND (reference sequence). This CDR3 is CASTPLSGYTDTQYF. CDR3 sequence (DNA): TGTGCCAGTACTCCCCTTAGCGGCTACACAGATACGCAGTATTTT.

Worth noting for this clone: The sample has other DNA sequences that encode this CDR3 too. The chain is built from TRBV7-9 and TRBJ1-1; D is unresolved. The CDR3 is made up of 14 amino acids. CDR1 and CDR2 from the germline V gene are SEHNR and FQNEAQ (reference sequence). Trimming removed 5 bases at V and 0 bases at J, with 10 bases between. CDR3 nucleotides: TGTGCCAGCAGCCCCGACCTCATGAACACTGAAGCTTTCTTT. Protein: CASSPDLMNTEAFF.

This chain connects TRBV28 to TRBJ1-3; D possibly corresponds to TRBD1 (5 bases). Trimming left V 2 bases short and J 7 bases short, with 15 bases between. CDR3 length: 15 residues. From germline, CDR1 is MDHEN and CDR2 SYDVKM. The CDR3 protein is CASSLLDFAGNTIYF. DNA for the CDR3: TGTGCCAGCAGTTTACTCGACTTCGCAGGGAACACCATATATTTT.

CDR3 sequence (DNA): TGTGCCAGCAGTTTGGAGGCCCGCTATGGCTACACCTTC. Translating it yields CASSLEARYGYTF. The J gene is TRBJ1-2, the V gene TRBV28; D is ambiguous. Germline lookup yields CDR1 MDHEN and CDR2 SYDVKM. This CDR3 comprises 13 residues. The germline V and J ends were trimmed by 3 bases and 4 bases, with 9 bases remaining between them.

In this sample, this clone turned up once. The chain carries TRBV11-2 and TRBJ2-3; no reliable D call. Germline V gene lookup returns CDR1 SGHAT and CDR2 FQNNGV. The CDR3 covers 18 residues. Trimming took off 8 bases at V and 0 bases at J, with 24 bases between the two ends. The CDR3 here is CASYGVVRPLPSTDTQYF. CDR3 coding DNA: TGTGCCAGCTACGGAGTGGTGCGACCACTTCCTAGCACAGATACGCAGTATTTT.

The chain is built from TRBV5-5 and TRBJ2-5, with 7 nucleotides matching TRBD2. The CDR3 has 14 amino acids. CDR1 and CDR2 from the germline V gene are SGHKS and YYEKEE (reference sequence). V gave up 2 bases and J gave up 4 bases; unmatched junction bases: 5. DNA for the CDR3: TGTGCCAGCAGCTTTGTTTCGGGAGGAGAGACCCAGTACTTC. Translating it yields CASSFVSGGETQYF. Combining the CDR3 with reference TRBV5-5 and TRBJ2-5 gives the whole variable domain DAGVTQSPTHLIKTRGQQVTLRCSPISGHKSVSWYQQVLGQGPQFIFQYYEKEERGRGNFPDRFSARQFPNYSSELNVNALLLGDSALYLCASSFVSGGETQYFGPGTRLLVL.

The V call is TRBV10-1, the J call TRBJ2-7, with 7 bases matching TRBD1. This CDR3 is 13 amino acids long. J lost 3 bases, V lost 3 bases, and 2 bases had no gene match. Germline V gives CDR1 WNHNN, CDR2 SYGVQD (reference sequence). The CDR3: CASSEDRVYEQYF. For the CDR3, the DNA is TGCGCCAGCAGTGAAGACAGGGTCTACGAGCAGTACTTC.

The chain employs TRBV6-1 and TRBJ1-1, with D uncertain. This CDR3 spans 14 amino acids. V was shortened by 1 base and J by 8 bases, with 14 bases between the two germline ends. Looked up from germline, CDR1 is MNHNS and CDR2 is SASEGT. The CDR3 nucleotides are TGTGCCAGCAGTGAAGGAGGGTGGCCCTCCGAAGCTTTCTTT. Encoded protein: CASSEGGWPSEAFF.

V and J are TRBV5-1 and TRBJ1-1; no firm D call. This CDR3 has 15 amino acids. Germline V gene lookup returns CDR1 SGHRS and CDR2 YFSETQ. Trimming took off 2 bases at V and 1 base at J, with 12 bases between the two ends. The CDR3 loop reads CASSFGSDGNTEAFF. CDR3 DNA sequence: TGCGCCAGCAGCTTTGGGTCGGACGGGAACACTGAAGCTTTCTTT.

The genes are TRBV7-2 and TRBJ1-2; no definite D call. Trimming took 4 bases from V and 8 from J, leaving 14 bases between them. The CDR3 length is 13 residues. Germline assignment: CDR1 SGHTA and CDR2 FQGNSA. CDR3: CASSSSGKRGYTF. The CDR3 coding sequence is TGTGCCAGCAGCTCCTCGGGGAAGAGGGGCTACACCTTC.

Comments on this clone: Other DNA sequences within the sample encode an identical CDR3. The rearrangement joins TRBV27 to TRBJ2-2; D gene ambiguous. The germline CDR1 and CDR2 sequences are MNHEY and SMNVEV (reference sequence). V was shortened by 3 bases and J by 1 base, with 6 bases between the two germline ends. There are 14 residues in the CDR3. Here the CDR3 reads CASSFYVNTGELFF. In DNA, the CDR3 is TGTGCCAGCAGTTTCTATGTGAACACCGGGGAGCTGTTTTTT.

V and J are TRBV18 and TRBJ1-5, with D tentatively TRBD1 (6 bases). CDR3 size: 14 residues. CDR1 and CDR2 from the germline V gene are KGHSH and LQKENI. V lost 3 bases and J lost 4, with 10 bases in between. As DNA, the CDR3 is TGTGCCAGCTCACCGGGACAAACAAATCAGCCCCAGCATTTT. Protein sequence: CASSPGQTNQPQHF.